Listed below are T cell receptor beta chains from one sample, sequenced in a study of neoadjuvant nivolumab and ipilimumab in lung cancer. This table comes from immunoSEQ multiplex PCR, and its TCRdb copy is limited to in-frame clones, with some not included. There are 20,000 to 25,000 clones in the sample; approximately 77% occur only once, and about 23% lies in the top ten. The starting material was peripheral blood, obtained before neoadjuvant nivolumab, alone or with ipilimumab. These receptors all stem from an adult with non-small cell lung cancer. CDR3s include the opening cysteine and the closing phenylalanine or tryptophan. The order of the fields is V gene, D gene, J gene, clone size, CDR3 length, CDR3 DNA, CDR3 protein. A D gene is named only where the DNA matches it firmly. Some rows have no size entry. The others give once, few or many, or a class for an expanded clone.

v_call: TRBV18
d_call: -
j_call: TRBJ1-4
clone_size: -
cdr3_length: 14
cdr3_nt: TGTGCCAGCTCACCATCGGCCGCTTCTGAAAAACTGTTTTTT
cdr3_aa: CASSPSAASEKLFF

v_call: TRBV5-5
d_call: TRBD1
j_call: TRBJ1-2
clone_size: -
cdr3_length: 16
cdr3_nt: TGTGCCAGCAGCTTGGCCTGGCAGGGGGGAAACTATGGCTACACCTTC
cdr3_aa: CASSLAWQGGNYGYTF

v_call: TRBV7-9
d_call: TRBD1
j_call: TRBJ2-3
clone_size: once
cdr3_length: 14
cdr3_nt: TGTGCCAGCAGCTTACAGGGGGCTACAGATACGCAGTATTTT
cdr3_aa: CASSLQGATDTQYF

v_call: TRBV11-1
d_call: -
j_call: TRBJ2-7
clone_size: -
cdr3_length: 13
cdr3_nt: TGTGCCAGCAGCTACCTGGGCCCCTACGAGCAGTACTTC
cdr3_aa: CASSYLGPYEQYF

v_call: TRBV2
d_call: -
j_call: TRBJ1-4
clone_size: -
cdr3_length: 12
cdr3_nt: TGTGCCAGCATAACTACAGGGCAAAAACTGTTTTTT
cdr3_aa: CASITTGQKLFF

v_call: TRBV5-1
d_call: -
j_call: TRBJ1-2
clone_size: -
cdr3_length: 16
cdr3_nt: TGCGCCAGCAGCTTGGGGATAACCAGAGTTAACTATGGCTACACCTTC
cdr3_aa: CASSLGITRVNYGYTF

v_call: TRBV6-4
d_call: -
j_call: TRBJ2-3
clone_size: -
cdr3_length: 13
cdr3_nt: TGTGCCAGCAGTAGCGGGAGCACAGATACGCAGTATTTT
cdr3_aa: CASSSGSTDTQYF

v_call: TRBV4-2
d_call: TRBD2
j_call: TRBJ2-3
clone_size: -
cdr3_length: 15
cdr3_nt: TGTGCCACCGGAGGCGCGGGAGTTAGCACAGATACGCAGTATTTT
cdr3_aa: CATGGAGVSTDTQYF

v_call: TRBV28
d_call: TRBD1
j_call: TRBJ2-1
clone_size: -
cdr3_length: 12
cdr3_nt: TGTGCCAGCCGCAGGGGGTACAATGAGCAGTTCTTC
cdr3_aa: CASRRGYNEQFF

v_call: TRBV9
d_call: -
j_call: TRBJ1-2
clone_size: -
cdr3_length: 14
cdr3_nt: TGTGCCAGCAGCCCACTCGGAAGTTCCTATGGCTACACCTTC
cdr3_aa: CASSPLGSSYGYTF

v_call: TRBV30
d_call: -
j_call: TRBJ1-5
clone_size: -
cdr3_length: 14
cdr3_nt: TGTGCCTGGAGTAGACAGGTTAGCAATCAGCCCCAGCATTTT
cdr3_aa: CAWSRQVSNQPQHF

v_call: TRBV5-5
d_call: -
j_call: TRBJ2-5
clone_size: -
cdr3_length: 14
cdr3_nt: TGTGCCAGCAGCTCGCGGGACAGTCCTAGGACCCAGTACTTC
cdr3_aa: CASSSRDSPRTQYF

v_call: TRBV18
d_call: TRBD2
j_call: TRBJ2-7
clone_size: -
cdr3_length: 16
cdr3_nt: TGTGCCAGCTCACCATCGGGACTAGCGGGAGTCCACGAGCAGTACTTC
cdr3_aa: CASSPSGLAGVHEQYF

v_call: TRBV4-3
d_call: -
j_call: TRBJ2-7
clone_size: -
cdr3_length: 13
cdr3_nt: TGCGCCAGCAGCCAAGACGCCGGGGGCGGGCAGTACTTC
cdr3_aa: CASSQDAGGGQYF

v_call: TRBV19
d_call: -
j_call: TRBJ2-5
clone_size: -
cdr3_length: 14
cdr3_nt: TGTGCCAGTAGGCCCCTTCAGGGAGACGGGACCCAGTACTTC
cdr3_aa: CASRPLQGDGTQYF

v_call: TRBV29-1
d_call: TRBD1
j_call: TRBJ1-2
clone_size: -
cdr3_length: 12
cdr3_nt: TGCAGCGTCCAGGGGGCTAACTATGGCTACACCTTC
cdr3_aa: CSVQGANYGYTF

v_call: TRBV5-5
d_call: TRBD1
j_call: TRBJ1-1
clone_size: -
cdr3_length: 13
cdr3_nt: TGTGCCAGCAGACAGGGGCCGGAAATTGAAGCTTTCTTT
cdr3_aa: CASRQGPEIEAFF

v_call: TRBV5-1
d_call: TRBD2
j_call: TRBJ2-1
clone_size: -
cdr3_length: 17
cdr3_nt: TGCGCCAGCAGCTTGGAGGGACTAGCGGGAGGCCCCTCCCCCGAGTTCTTC
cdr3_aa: CASSLEGLAGGPSPEFF

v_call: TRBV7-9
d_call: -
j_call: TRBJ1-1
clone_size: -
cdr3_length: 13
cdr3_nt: TGTGCCAGCAGCCGACAGGAGAACACTGAAGCTTTCTTT
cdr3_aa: CASSRQENTEAFF

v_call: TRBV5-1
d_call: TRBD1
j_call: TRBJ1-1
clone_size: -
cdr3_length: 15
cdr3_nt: TGCGCCAGCAGCCCCCAGACAGGGGGCGGCACTGAAGCTTTCTTT
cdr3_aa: CASSPQTGGGTEAFF

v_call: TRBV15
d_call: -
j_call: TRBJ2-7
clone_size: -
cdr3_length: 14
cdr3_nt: TGTGGTGATGGGAAACCAGGGATAAGCTACGAGCAGTACTTC
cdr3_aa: CGDGKPGISYEQYF

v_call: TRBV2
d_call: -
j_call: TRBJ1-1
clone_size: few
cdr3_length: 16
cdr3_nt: TGTGCCAGCATGAAGACTGCCGGGACACCGAACACTGAAGCTTTCTTT
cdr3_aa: CASMKTAGTPNTEAFF

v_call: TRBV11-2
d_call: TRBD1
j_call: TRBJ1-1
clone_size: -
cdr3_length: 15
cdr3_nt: TGTGCCAGCAGCTTAGGCCCAGGGGGCTCATTCGGAGCTTTCTTT
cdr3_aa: CASSLGPGGSFGAFF

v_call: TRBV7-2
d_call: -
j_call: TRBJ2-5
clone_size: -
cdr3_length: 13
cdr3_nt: TGTGCCAGCAGCTACAGGGTACAAGAGACCCAGTACTTC
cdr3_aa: CASSYRVQETQYF

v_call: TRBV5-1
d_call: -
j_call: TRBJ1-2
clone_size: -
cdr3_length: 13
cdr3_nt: TGCGCCAGCAGCCCGCAGGGCCAGTCTGGCTACACCTTC
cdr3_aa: CASSPQGQSGYTF

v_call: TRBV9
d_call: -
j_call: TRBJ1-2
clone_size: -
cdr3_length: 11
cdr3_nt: TGTGCCAGCAGCGACAGATTTGGCTACACCTTC
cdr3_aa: CASSDRFGYTF

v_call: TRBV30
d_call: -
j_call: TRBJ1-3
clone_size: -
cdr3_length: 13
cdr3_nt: TGTGCCTGGGGGGCCGGAAGGGGATACACCATATATTTT
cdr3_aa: CAWGAGRGYTIYF

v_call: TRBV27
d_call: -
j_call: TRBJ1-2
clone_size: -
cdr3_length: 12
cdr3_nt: TGTGCCAGCAGTTTCCCTGGCTCTGGCTACACCTTC
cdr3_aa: CASSFPGSGYTF

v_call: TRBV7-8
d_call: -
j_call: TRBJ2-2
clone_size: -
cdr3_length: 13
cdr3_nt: TGTGCCAGCAGCAATGAATACACCGGGGAGCTGTTTTTT
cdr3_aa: CASSNEYTGELFF

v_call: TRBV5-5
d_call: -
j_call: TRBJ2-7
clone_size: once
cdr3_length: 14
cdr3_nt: TGTGCCAGCAGCTTGGTTTCCTCCAACTACGAGCAGTACTTC
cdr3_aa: CASSLVSSNYEQYF

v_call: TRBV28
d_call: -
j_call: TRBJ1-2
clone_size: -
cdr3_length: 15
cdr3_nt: TGTGCCAGCAGTCGACCCTCTGACCCTAACTATGGCTACACCTTC
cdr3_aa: CASSRPSDPNYGYTF

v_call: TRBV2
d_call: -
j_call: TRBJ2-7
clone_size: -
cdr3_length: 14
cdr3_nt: TGTGCCAGTTCCTGGAGTAACAGCGAGTACGAGCAGTACTTC
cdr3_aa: CASSWSNSEYEQYF